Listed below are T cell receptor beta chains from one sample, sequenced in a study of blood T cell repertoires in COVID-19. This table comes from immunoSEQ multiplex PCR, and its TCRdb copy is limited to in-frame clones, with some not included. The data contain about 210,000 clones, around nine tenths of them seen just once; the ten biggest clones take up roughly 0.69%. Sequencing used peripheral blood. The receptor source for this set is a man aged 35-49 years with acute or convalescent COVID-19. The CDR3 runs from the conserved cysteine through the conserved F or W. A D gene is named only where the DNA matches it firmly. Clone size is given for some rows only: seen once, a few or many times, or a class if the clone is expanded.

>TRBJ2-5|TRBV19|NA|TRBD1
CASNAADRVQETQYF
TGTGCCAGTAATGCAGCAGACAGGGTCCAGGAGACCCAGTACTTC
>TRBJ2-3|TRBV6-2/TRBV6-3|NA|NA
CASTYSGTDTQYF
TGTGCCAGCACTTACAGCGGTACAGATACGCAGTATTTT
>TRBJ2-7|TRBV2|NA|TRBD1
CASNFILGQRTHYEQYF
TGTGCCAGCAATTTTATTTTGGGACAGAGGACCCACTACGAGCAGTACTTC
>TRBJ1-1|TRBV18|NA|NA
CASSPPQGSGTEAFF
TGTGCCAGCTCACCACCACAGGGTTCTGGGACTGAAGCTTTCTTT
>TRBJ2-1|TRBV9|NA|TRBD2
CASSAMTSVNEQFF
TGTGCCAGCAGCGCGATGACTAGCGTGAATGAGCAGTTCTTC
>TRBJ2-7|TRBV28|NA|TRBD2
CASSSPAGGSHEQYF
TGTGCCAGCAGTTCCCCGGCGGGAGGCTCCCACGAGCAGTACTTC
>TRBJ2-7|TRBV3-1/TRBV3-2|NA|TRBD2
CASSTTSGVSEQYF
TGTGCCAGCAGCACGACTAGCGGGGTGAGCGAGCAGTACTTC
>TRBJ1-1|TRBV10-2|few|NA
CASSEPGLNTEAFF
TGCGCCAGCAGTGAGCCGGGGTTGAACACTGAAGCTTTCTTT
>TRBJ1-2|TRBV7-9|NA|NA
CASSLDDSPNYGYTF
TGTGCCAGCAGCTTAGATGACAGTCCCAACTATGGCTACACCTTC
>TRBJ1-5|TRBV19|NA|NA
CASSRVSDSNQPQHF
TGTGCCAGTAGTAGAGTATCCGATAGCAATCAGCCCCAGCATTTT
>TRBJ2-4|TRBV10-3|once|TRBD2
CAISDPLGTSGMGNIQYF
TGTGCCATCAGTGACCCTCTTGGGACTAGCGGGATGGGGAACATTCAGTACTTC
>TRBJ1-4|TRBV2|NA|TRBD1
CASSERTGTNEKLFF
TGTGCCAGCAGTGAAAGGACAGGAACTAATGAAAAACTGTTTTTT
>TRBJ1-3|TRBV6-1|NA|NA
CASSDRTPRGTIYF
TGTGCCAGCAGTGACCGTACCCCTCGGGGCACCATATATTTT
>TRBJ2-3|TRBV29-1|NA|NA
CSAVGALEDTQYF
TGCAGCGCTGTGGGGGCCCTTGAGGATACGCAGTATTTT
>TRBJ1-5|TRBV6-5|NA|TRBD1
CASSAGGYQPQHF
TGTGCCAGCAGCGCAGGGGGCTATCAGCCCCAGCATTTT
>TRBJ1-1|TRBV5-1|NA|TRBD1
CASSWGQGNTEAFF
TGCGCCAGCAGCTGGGGACAGGGGAACACTGAAGCTTTCTTT
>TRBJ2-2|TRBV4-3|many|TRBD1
CASSPSDRVAGELFF
TGCGCCAGCAGCCCTTCGGACAGGGTAGCCGGGGAGCTGTTTTTT
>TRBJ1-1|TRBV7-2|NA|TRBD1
CASSPRQGHSMGAFF
TGTGCCAGCAGCCCTCGACAGGGCCACTCTATGGGAGCTTTCTTT
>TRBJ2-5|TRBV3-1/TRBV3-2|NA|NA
CASSRGGETQYF
TGTGCCAGCAGCCGGGGCGGAGAGACCCAGTACTTC
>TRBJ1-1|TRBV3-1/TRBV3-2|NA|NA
CASSPRTVNTEAFF
TGTGCCAGCAGCCCCCGGACAGTGAACACTGAAGCTTTCTTT
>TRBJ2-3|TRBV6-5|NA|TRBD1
CASSLGQGINTDTQYF
TGTGCCAGCAGTTTGGGACAGGGGATTAACACAGATACGCAGTATTTT
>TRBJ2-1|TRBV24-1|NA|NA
CATSDPSRLYNEQFF
TGTGCCACCAGTGACCCCTCCAGACTCTACAATGAGCAGTTCTTC
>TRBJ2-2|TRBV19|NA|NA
CASRDWRVNTGELFF
TGTGCCAGCAGAGATTGGAGGGTGAACACCGGGGAGCTGTTTTTT
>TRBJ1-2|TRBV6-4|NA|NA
CASRSRDGYTF
TGTGCCAGCAGGAGCAGGGATGGCTACACCTTC
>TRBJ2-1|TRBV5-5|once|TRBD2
CASSLKREDYNEQFF
TGTGCCAGCAGCTTGAAGCGGGAGGACTACAATGAGCAGTTCTTC
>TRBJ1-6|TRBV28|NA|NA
CASVRQNNNSPLHF
TGTGCCAGCGTGAGGCAGAATAATAATTCACCCCTCCACTTT
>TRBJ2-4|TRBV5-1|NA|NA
CASSRTEVNIQYF
TGCGCCAGCAGCAGGACAGAGGTGAACATTCAGTACTTC
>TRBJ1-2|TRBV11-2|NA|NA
CASSLGGPYGYTF
TGTGCCAGCAGCTTAGGAGGGCCCTATGGCTACACCTTC
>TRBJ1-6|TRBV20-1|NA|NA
CSASRPGSPLHF
TGCAGTGCTAGTAGGCCGGGATCACCCCTCCACTTT